The 29 T cell receptor beta chains given below trace back to one sample, sequenced in a study of shared clonotypes between healthy human individuals. TCRdb's table, derived via immunoSEQ multiplex PCR, lists solely in-frame clones and lacks some. The repertoire holds approximately 2,000,000 clones, just under 95% seen once, with 0.3% to 0.45% in the top ten. The sequencing input was naive CD4+ T cells from PBMCs. As for subset: CD45RA+ positively selected. The receptor set was obtained from a man in his late teens or twenties in good health. Some clones in this sample may be carry-over from other donors' samples.

The V call is TRBV7-6, the J call TRBJ1-4, with TRBD1 identical over 7 bases. Trimming took 6 bases from V and 8 from J; bases not matched to a gene: 12. In germline, CDR1 is SGHVS, CDR2 FNYEAQ. This CDR3 contains 15 residues. CDR3 amino acids: CASSLTGTTEEKLFF. As DNA, the CDR3 is TGTGCCAGCAGTCTGACAGGGACGACTGAGGAAAAACTGTTTTTT.

Points on this clone: Other DNA sequences in this sample translate to the same CDR3. CDR3 sequence: CASSRGGDTEAFF. CDR3 nucleotides: TGCGCCAGCAGCCGTGGGGGAGACACTGAAGCTTTCTTT. V gene TRBV5-1 combines with J gene TRBJ1-1, with D tentatively TRBD1 (5 bases). Germline V gene lookup returns CDR1 SGHRS and CDR2 YFSETQ. The CDR3 contains 13 residues. V dropped 4 bases and J dropped 3 bases, with 10 bases sitting between them.

The V call is TRBV5-4, the J call TRBJ2-2; 9 bases match TRBD1. The CDR3 length is 16 residues. Germline values: CDR1 SGHNT, CDR2 YYREEE (reference sequence). V shed 4 bases and J 2 bases; nucleotides not matched to a gene: 6. CDR3 sequence reads: CASSGTGRQNTGELFF. The CDR3 coding sequence is TGTGCCAGCAGCGGGACAGGGAGGCAAAACACCGGGGAGCTGTTTTTT.

The V call is TRBV5-1, the J call TRBJ2-3, with D perhaps TRBD2 (6 bases). Germline loops: CDR1 SGHRS, CDR2 YFSETQ. The CDR3 extends over 15 amino acids. Trimming cost V 2 bases and J 1 base, with 11 bases left between them. CDR3 in amino acids: CASSFRPSGTDTQYF. CDR3 coding DNA: TGCGCCAGCAGCTTCAGGCCTAGCGGCACAGATACGCAGTATTTT.

The chain has TRBV9 and TRBJ2-7; 8 bases agree with TRBD1. The CDR3 is made up of 13 amino acids. V shed 3 bases, J shed 4 bases, and the junction held 3 bases outside the gene matches. The germline V gene encodes CDR1 SGDLS and CDR2 YYNGEE. This chain's CDR3 is CASSANRGYEQYF. In DNA form, the CDR3 reads TGTGCCAGCAGCGCCAACAGGGGGTACGAGCAGTACTTC.

The V and J genes are TRBV7-2 and TRBJ1-1; D call uncertain. This CDR3 is built from 14 residues. Trimming removed 1 base at V and 11 bases at J, with 17 bases between. Germline assignment: CDR1 SGHTA and CDR2 FQGNSA. The CDR3 is CASSLVHSANLAFF. The CDR3, as DNA: TGTGCCAGCAGCTTAGTTCACAGTGCAAATCTGGCTTTCTTT.

This chain connects TRBV19 to TRBJ1-5; D might be TRBD1 (6 bases). CDR3 size: 17 residues. Per the germline V gene, CDR1 is LNHDA and CDR2 is SQIVND (reference sequence). Trimming shortened V by 3 bases and J by 2 bases, and 17 bases separated the two germline ends. CDR3 region: CASSIGGADWGNQPQHF. The DNA of the CDR3 is TGTGCCAGTAGTATTGGGGGGGCAGACTGGGGCAATCAGCCCCAGCATTTT.

The V gene is TRBV7-3, the J gene TRBJ1-1; tentative D call: TRBD1 (6 bases). Germline-derived CDR1 and CDR2 are SGHTA and FQGTGA. V shed 2 bases and J shed 6 bases, with 7 bases lying between them. This CDR3 region has 12 residues. CDR3 residues: CASSLGGPEAFF. The CDR3 coding sequence is TGTGCCAGCAGCTTAGGGGGCCCTGAAGCTTTCTTT. Filled out from reference TRBV7-3 and TRBJ1-1, the complete variable domain reads GAGVSQTPSNKVTEKGKYVELRCDPISGHTALYWYRQSLGQGPEFLIYFQGTGAADDSGLPNDRFFAVRPEGSVSTLKIQRTERGDSAVYLCASSLGGPEAFFGQGTRLTVV.

The chain combines TRBV6-1 with TRBJ2-1; 13 nucleotides agree with TRBD2. Trimming cost V 6 bases and J 6 bases; bases outside gene matches: 5. This CDR3 is built from 15 residues. Per germline, CDR1 MNHNS and CDR2 SASEGT. The CDR3 loop reads CASRTGTSGINEQFF. As DNA, the CDR3 is TGTGCCAGCAGGACCGGGACTAGCGGGATCAATGAGCAGTTCTTC.

The chain links TRBV29-1 to TRBJ2-1; 9 nucleotides agree with TRBD1. The CDR3 consists of 14 residues. The V segment lost 5 bases and the J segment 5 bases; nucleotides outside the gene matches: 7. CDR1 is SQVTM and CDR2 is ANQGSEA in the germline V gene. CDR3 in DNA: TGCAGCGTTAAGCGGGGACAGGGAAACAATGAGCAGTTCTTC. Amino acids: CSVKRGQGNNEQFF.

This clone is a singleton in its sample. V usage is TRBV6-6 and J usage is TRBJ2-3; D gene uncertain. The germline gives CDR1 MNHNY, CDR2 SVGAGI (reference sequence). The CDR3 runs 16 residues. Trimming shortened V by 0 bases and J by 2 bases, and 12 bases separated the two germline ends. The CDR3 bases are TGTGCCAGCAGTTACTCGAGCGCAGCAGCCACAGATACGCAGTATTTT. Translating it yields CASSYSSAAATDTQYF.

V and J are TRBV5-1 and TRBJ1-1; TRBD1 aligns across 8 bases. CDR3 length: 16 residues. Trimming at V came to 4 bases and at J to 0 bases, leaving 8 bases not matched to a gene. Looked up from germline, CDR1 is SGHRS and CDR2 is YFSETQ. DNA for the CDR3: TGCGCCAGCAGCACGTACAGGGGGGGCATGAACACTGAAGCTTTCTTT. As protein: CASSTYRGGMNTEAFF.

The genes are TRBV5-1 and TRBJ2-7; TRBD2 aligns across 11 bases. Germline-derived CDR1 and CDR2 are SGHRS and YFSETQ. This CDR3 region has 16 residues. J was trimmed by 2 bases and V by 4 bases; bases with no gene match: 8. The CDR3 is CASSLMTSGIPYEQYF. The CDR3 nucleotides read TGCGCCAGCAGCCTCATGACTAGCGGGATTCCCTACGAGCAGTACTTC. Full variable domain (rest looked up from reference TRBV5-1 and TRBJ2-7): KAGVTQTPRYLIKTRGQQVTLSCSPISGHRSVSWYQQTPGQGLQFLFEYFSETQRNKGNFPGRFSGRQFSNSRSEMNVSTLELGDSALYLCASSLMTSGIPYEQYFGPGTRLTVT.

This clone was found once. Other DNA sequences in this sample translate to the same CDR3. V is TRBV28 and J is TRBJ1-4; TRBD1 aligns across 7 bases. The ends lost 2 bases at V and 6 bases at J; junction bases unmatched: 0. Germline CDR1 reads MDHEN; CDR2 reads SYDVKM. The length of the CDR3 is 13 residues. CDR3 amino acids: CASSLGQDEKLFF. CDR3 DNA sequence: TGTGCCAGCAGTTTAGGACAGGATGAAAAACTGTTTTTT.

This chain connects TRBV28 to TRBJ2-7, with D uncertain. The length of the CDR3 is 13 residues. Germline lookup yields CDR1 MDHEN and CDR2 SYDVKM. V shed 6 bases and J shed 3 bases, with 12 bases lying between them. The CDR3 reads CASRGPPSYEQYF. The CDR3 DNA reads TGTGCCAGCAGGGGTCCCCCGAGCTACGAGCAGTACTTC.

The V call is TRBV7-9, the J call TRBJ2-7; 8 bases align to TRBD1. The V gene's germline CDR1 is SEHNR and CDR2 FQNEAQ (reference sequence). The junction had 15 bases not matched to a gene; V was cut back by 5 bases and J by 9 bases. This CDR3 has 15 amino acids. The CDR3 coding sequence is TGTGCCAGCAGCCCCGGTGGCAGGGGGCAGGTTGGGCAGTACTTC. It specifies CASSPGGRGQVGQYF.

The rearrangement uses TRBV28 and TRBJ2-5; the match to TRBD1 covers 10 bases. The germline gives CDR1 MDHEN, CDR2 SYDVKM. This CDR3 is 15 amino acids long. V dropped 10 bases and J dropped 4; count of bases not matched to a gene: 12. The CDR3 DNA follows: TGTGCCACCGGTTCTGGGACAGGGGTAGTAGAGACCCAGTACTTC. This gives the protein CATGSGTGVVETQYF.

This sequence joins TRBV2 and TRBJ1-1; D gene uncertain. V gave up 1 base and J gave up 8 bases, with 11 bases separating them. The CDR3 has 13 amino acids. The V gene's germline CDR1 is SNHLY and CDR2 FYNNEI. CDR3 region: CASSEESELEAFF. DNA for the CDR3: TGTGCCAGCAGTGAAGAGTCGGAGCTAGAAGCTTTCTTT.

As to this clone: Other nucleotide sequences in the sample specify the same CDR3. This rearrangement joins TRBV6-5 to TRBJ2-1; TRBD2 agrees at 10 bases. CDR1 is MNHEY and CDR2 is SVGAGI in the germline V gene. The CDR3 spans 15 residues. V lost 6 bases to trimming and J lost 2 bases; unmatched junction nucleotides: 4. The CDR3 sequence is CASSRTSGTYNEQFF. The CDR3 DNA sequence: TGTGCCAGCAGCCGAACTAGCGGGACCTACAATGAGCAGTTCTTC.

This chain uses TRBV5-4 with TRBJ2-5; 16 bases map to TRBD2. Germline V CDR1 and CDR2: SGHNT, YYREEE (reference sequence). The CDR3 consists of 15 residues. J was trimmed by 5 bases and V by 4 bases; bases with no gene match: 2. The CDR3 here is CASSVGLAGGETQYF. DNA of the CDR3: TGTGCCAGCAGCGTGGGACTAGCGGGAGGGGAGACCCAGTACTTC. The full variable domain, rest sourced from reference TRBV5-4 and TRBJ2-5, is ETGVTQSPTHLIKTRGQQVTLRCSSQSGHNTVSWYQQALGQGPQFIFQYYREEENGRGNFPPRFSGLQFPNYSSELNVNALELDDSALYLCASSVGLAGGETQYFGPGTRLLVL.

V usage is TRBV11-2 and J usage is TRBJ2-5; 16 bases fit TRBD2. Germline CDR1 SGHAT, CDR2 FQNNGV. V gave up 4 bases and J gave up 3 bases; unmatched junction bases: 5. CDR3 length: 17 amino acids. The CDR3 DNA sequence: TGTGCCAGCAGCTACGGGACTAGCGGGAGGGGGAAAGAGACCCAGTACTTC. It encodes CASSYGTSGRGKETQYF.

The chain combines TRBV2 with TRBJ2-6; possibly TRBD2 for D (6 bases). Germline V gene lookup returns CDR1 SNHLY and CDR2 FYNNEI. The V and J ends lost 3 bases and 2 bases respectively, with 11 bases between them. This CDR3 has 16 amino acids. The CDR3 coding sequence is TGTGCCAGCAGTGAGGGAGGTCGGGCTGGGGCCAACGTCCTGACTTTC. It translates to CASSEGGRAGANVLTF.

The rearrangement links TRBV28 to TRBJ2-2; TRBD2 aligns across 12 bases. Germline values: CDR1 MDHEN, CDR2 SYDVKM. The CDR3 runs to 17 residues. The junction had 5 bases not matched to a gene; V was cut back by 2 bases and J by 4 bases. The DNA of the CDR3 is TGTGCCAGCAGTTTACTAGCGGGAGGGGTCGGCACCGGGGAGCTGTTTTTT. Translated, it gives CASSLLAGGVGTGELFF.

This sequence joins TRBV7-6 and TRBJ1-4, with TRBD1 identical over 9 bases. V lost 5 bases, J lost 8 bases, and 3 bases stayed unmatched. Germline CDR1 reads SGHVS; CDR2 reads FNYEAQ. The CDR3 is 13 residues long. The CDR3 DNA reads as TGTGCCAGCAGCCCTGGACAGGGGGAAAAACTGTTTTTT. This translates into CASSPGQGEKLFF. Full variable domain (missing parts from reference TRBV7-6 and TRBJ1-4): GAGVSQSPRYKVTKRGQDVALRCDPISGHVSLYWYRQALGQGPEFLTYFNYEAQQDKSGLPNDRFSAERPEGSISTLTIQRTEQRDSAMYRCASSPGQGEKLFFGSGTQLSVL.

The genes are TRBV6-5 and TRBJ1-2; D is perhaps TRBD1 (6 bases). Trimming left V 1 base short and J 4 bases short, with 13 bases between. The germline CDR1 and CDR2 sequences are MNHEY and SVGAGI. The CDR3 totals 15 residues. The CDR3 nucleotides read TGTGCCAGCAGTTACTTGGGGGCCCTTCGCTATGGCTACACCTTC. Translation: CASSYLGALRYGYTF.

This clone was recorded only once. The chain has TRBV7-2 and TRBJ2-3; perhaps TRBD2 as D (6 bases). CDR3 size: 15 residues. The germline gives CDR1 SGHTA, CDR2 FQGNSA. V lost 1 base to trimming and J lost 2 bases, with 10 bases between them. The CDR3 DNA is TGTGCCAGCAGCTTAGGGGCGGGAACCACAGATACGCAGTATTTT. Residues: CASSLGAGTTDTQYF.

The rearrangement joins TRBV6-1 to TRBJ2-1, with 12 positions matching TRBD2. Germline V CDR1 and CDR2: MNHNS, SASEGT. This CDR3 is 14 amino acids long. With V trimmed by 4 bases and J by 8 bases, 3 bases remained unmatched. The CDR3 region has the DNA TGTGCCAGCAGTGGGCTAGCGGGAGGGGATGAGCAGTTCTTC. It translates to CASSGLAGGDEQFF.

There are a few counts of this clone. The chain joins TRBV7-8 to TRBJ1-2, with a possible D match to TRBD1 (5 bases). The V end was cut by 5 bases, the J end by 7 bases, with 11 bases between. This CDR3 region has 12 residues. Germline V gives CDR1 SGHVS, CDR2 FQNEAQ. The CDR3 DNA is TGTGCCAGCAGCCCCCAGGGATCTGGCTACACCTTC. It translates to CASSPQGSGYTF.

This clone was observed a single time. The CDR3 DNA reads TGCGCCAGCAGCAAGATCGTGTATCAGCCCCAGCATTTT. Translating gives CASSKIVYQPQHF. The chain is built from TRBV4-1 and TRBJ1-5; D is unclear. The germline V gene encodes CDR1 MGHRA and CDR2 YSYEKL. The germline V and J ends were trimmed by 5 bases and 5 bases, with 10 bases remaining between them. The CDR3 is 13 amino acids.